This TCR beta chain was sequenced in a study of OX40 agonist ivuxolimab in advanced cancers. Assay: immunoSEQ multiplex PCR; the TCRdb copy retains only in-frame clones and omits some. Of about 70,000 clones in the sample, 81% were seen once. CDR3 length: 15 amino acids. The V end was cut by 6 bases, the J end by 5 bases, with 22 bases between. CDR1 and CDR2 from the germline V gene are GTSNPN and SVGIG (reference sequence). The sample was CD4+ or CD8+ T cells sorted from blood, taken in a trial of the OX40 agonist ivuxolimab. The rearrangement links TRBV30 to TRBJ1-2; D ambiguous. This clonotype was obtained from an adult with an advanced solid tumor such as melanoma, head and neck, liver or kidney cancer. For the CDR3, the DNA is TGTGCCTGCCCCCAACCCGGCCCCACCCGGTATGGCTACACCTTC. It is translated as CACPQPGPTRYGYTF. The full variable domain, in which reference TRBV30 and TRBJ1-2 provide the parts outside the CDR3, is SQTIHQWPATLVQPVGSPLSLECTVEGTSNPNLYWYRQAAGRGLQLLFYSVGIGQISSEVPQNLSASRPQDRQFILSSKKLLLSDSGFYLCACPQPGPTRYGYTFGSGTRLTVV.